These T cell receptor beta chains were read from a single sample in a study of shared clonotypes between healthy human individuals. Using immunoSEQ multiplex PCR, the repertoire was profiled, and TCRdb retains in-frame clones only, with some absent. The data hold about a million clones, with about 80% observed a single time. The sample was memory CD4+ T cells from PBMCs. These receptors were taken from a man aged 18 to 35 in good health. Some clones in this sample may be carry-over from other donors' samples. Each CDR3 is given with its conserved first and last residue. The D gene is left open where the match is weak.

j_call d_call v_call cdr3_aa
TRBJ2-2 . TRBV5-1 CASSLPTANTGELFF
TRBJ2-7 . TRBV5-1 CASSKRAGGGYEQYF
TRBJ1-5 . TRBV28 CASSSSLQPQHF
TRBJ1-4 TRBD1 TRBV29-1 CSVDTGTGDPKLFF
TRBJ2-7 . TRBV28 CASSLAGVSSYEQYF
TRBJ1-2 . TRBV7-9 CASSLDSYGYTF
TRBJ1-1 . TRBV29-1 CSVEPQGNTEAFF
TRBJ2-1 . TRBV15 CATSIGSPEGDEQFF
TRBJ1-3 . TRBV7-8 CASSLVSGPGNTIYF
TRBJ2-7 TRBD1 TRBV28 CASSSAPGGGEQYF
TRBJ2-7 TRBD1 TRBV28 CASSLTDRVEQYF
TRBJ1-4 . TRBV5-1 CASSLAPGNNEKLFF
TRBJ2-6 TRBD1 TRBV6-4 CASSSQGSNVLTF
TRBJ2-1 TRBD1 TRBV2 CASLRDRGLNEQFF
TRBJ1-1 . TRBV7-9 CASSGLGAGLYEAFF
TRBJ1-3 . TRBV6-1 CASRTPLGNTIYF
TRBJ2-7 . TRBV4-1 CASSPGPGVIFPSQYF
TRBJ1-2 . TRBV7-9 CASSFTDLRSYTF
TRBJ1-1 . TRBV7-2 CASSLLAGFTEAFF
TRBJ2-7 TRBD2 TRBV5-1 CASSLDSGRDEQYF
TRBJ1-2 . TRBV19 CASSARSGATNYGYTF
TRBJ2-3 . TRBV10-3 CAISESLPDTQYF
TRBJ2-7 TRBD1 TRBV2 CASRHPGTGATYEQYF
TRBJ2-7 TRBD2 TRBV6-1 CASSDYLAGKYEQYF
TRBJ1-1 TRBD1 TRBV28 CASSSRTGLRAFF
TRBJ2-7 . TRBV5-1 CASSLTSGSYEQYF
TRBJ2-2 . TRBV6-1 CASSEVPGSGELFF
TRBJ1-1 . TRBV28 CASSPFGIEAFF
TRBJ2-7 TRBD1 TRBV11-2 CASTPPGGLVDEQYF
TRBJ1-2 . TRBV4-3 CASSQDRQYGYTF
TRBJ2-2 TRBD1 TRBV28 CASSPQGALSGELFF
TRBJ1-2 . TRBV30 CAWSVGTTIYGYTF
TRBJ1-5 . TRBV28 CASSGSRAGYYQPQHF
TRBJ1-5 . TRBV18 CASRTENQPQHF
TRBJ2-7 . TRBV7-2 CASSSDRHAIEQYF
TRBJ1-1 TRBD1 TRBV18 CASSATGSTNTEAFF
TRBJ2-3 . TRBV11-2 CASSLGQFTDTQYF
TRBJ1-1 . TRBV7-2 CASSQRPGPKAFF
TRBJ1-1 . TRBV30 CAWSWGGAAFF